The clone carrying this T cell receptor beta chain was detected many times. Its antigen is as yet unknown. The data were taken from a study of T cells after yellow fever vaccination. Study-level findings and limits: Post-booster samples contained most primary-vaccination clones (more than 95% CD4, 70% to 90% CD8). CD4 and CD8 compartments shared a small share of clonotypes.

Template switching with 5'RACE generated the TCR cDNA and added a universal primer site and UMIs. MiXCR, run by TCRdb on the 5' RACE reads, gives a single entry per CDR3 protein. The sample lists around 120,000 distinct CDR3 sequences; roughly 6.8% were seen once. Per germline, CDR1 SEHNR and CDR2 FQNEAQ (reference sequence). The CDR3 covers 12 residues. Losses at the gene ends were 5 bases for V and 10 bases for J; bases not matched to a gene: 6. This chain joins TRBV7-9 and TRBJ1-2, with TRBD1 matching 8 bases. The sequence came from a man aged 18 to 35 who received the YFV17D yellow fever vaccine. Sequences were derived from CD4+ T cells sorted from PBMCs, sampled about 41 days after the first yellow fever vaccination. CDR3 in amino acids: CASSDLQGVYTF. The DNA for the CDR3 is TGTGCCAGCAGCGACCTACAGGGGGTCTACACCTTC.